These 22 T cell receptor beta chains were sequenced from one sample in a study of blood T cell repertoires in COVID-19. Method: immunoSEQ multiplex PCR; TCRdb's copy keeps in-frame clones and lacks some. The table lists some 160,000 clones, approximately 80% of them singletons. Specimen: PBMCs or T cells enriched from blood (not recorded which). The receptors derive from a woman aged 60-75 years who had recovered from COVID-19.

The J gene is TRBJ2-5, the V gene TRBV19; the match to TRBD2 covers 9 bases. CDR3 length: 15 residues. The V segment lost 0 bases and the J segment 4 bases; nucleotides outside the gene matches: 3. CDR1 and CDR2 from the germline V gene are LNHDA and SQIVND (reference sequence). CDR3 protein: CASSIEGLARETQYF. As DNA, the CDR3 is TGTGCCAGTAGTATAGAGGGACTAGCACGAGAGACCCAGTACTTC.

The V and J genes are TRBV3-1 (or the pseudogene TRBV3-2) and TRBJ1-2; tentative D call: TRBD1 (5 bases). The V end lost 1 base, the J end lost 3 bases, and 18 bases lay between the germline ends. CDR1 is LGHDT, CDR2 YNNKEL, per germline (reference sequence). The CDR3 contains 17 residues. The CDR3 nucleotides are TGTGCCAGCAGCCAAGGCCCTAGGGGTAATTGGTACTATGGCTACACCTTC. This codes for CASSQGPRGNWYYGYTF.

A single count supports this clone. The chain combines TRBV6-5 with TRBJ1-2; TRBD1 is a possible D gene (6 bases). Germline V gene lookup returns CDR1 MNHEY and CDR2 SVGAGI. Trimming shortened V by 10 bases and J by 3 bases, and 15 bases separated the two germline ends. The CDR3 is made up of 13 amino acids. The CDR3 region has the DNA TGTGCCACCGGACAGAACAGATACTATGGCTACACCTTC. Translation: CATGQNRYYGYTF.

V gene TRBV2 combines with J gene TRBJ2-2; D remains unclear. V dropped 5 bases and J dropped 7 bases, with 11 bases sitting between them. The V gene's germline CDR1 is SNHLY and CDR2 FYNNEI. The CDR3 totals 13 residues. DNA for the CDR3: TGTGCCAGCAGTCTAGTGGGTGACGGGGAGCTGTTTTTT. This sequence encodes CASSLVGDGELFF. Supplemented by reference TRBV2 and TRBJ2-2, the full variable domain reads EPEVTQTPSHQVTQMGQEVILRCVPISNHLYFYWYRQILGQKVEFLVSFYNNEISEKSEIFDDQFSVERPDGSNFTLKIRSTKLEDSAMYFCASSLVGDGELFFGEGSRLTVL.

This clone was seen only a few times. J is TRBJ1-1 and V is TRBV29-1; D is undetermined. V was clipped by 5 bases and J by 3 bases, with 10 bases between them. Germline values: CDR1 SQVTM, CDR2 ANQGSEA. CDR3 length: 12 amino acids. Written as DNA, the CDR3 is TGCAGCGTTCTGCCGGCGGACACTGAAGCTTTCTTT. Amino acid sequence: CSVLPADTEAFF.

This rearrangement joins TRBV6-5 to TRBJ2-2, with 10 bases aligning to TRBD2. With 4 bases clipped from V and 1 base from J, the junction kept 0 bases outside the gene matches. The CDR3 is 15 residues long. Per germline, CDR1 MNHEY and CDR2 SVGAGI. CDR3 DNA: TGTGCCAGCAGTTGGACTAGCGGGAACACCGGGGAGCTGTTTTTT. This encodes CASSWTSGNTGELFF.

V gene TRBV2 combines with J gene TRBJ2-3, with 7 bases aligning to TRBD1. CDR1 and CDR2 from the germline V gene are SNHLY and FYNNEI. V shed 8 bases, J shed 4 bases, and the junction held 9 bases outside the gene matches. The CDR3 has 14 amino acids. The CDR3 region has the DNA TGTGCCAGCGTCGGGACAGTTACAGCAGATACGCAGTATTTT. This gives the protein CASVGTVTADTQYF.

J is TRBJ2-3 and V is TRBV5-1, with no clear D. CDR1 is SGHRS and CDR2 is YFSETQ in the germline V gene. The V end was cut by 5 bases, the J end by 1 base, with 8 bases between. The CDR3 covers 13 residues. CDR3 sequence reads: CASRAGGTDTQYF. The DNA of the CDR3 is TGCGCCAGCAGAGCTGGAGGCACAGATACGCAGTATTTT.

The chain has TRBV5-4 and TRBJ2-7; 7 bases are shared with TRBD1. Germline V CDR1 and CDR2: SGHNT, YYREEE (reference sequence). The CDR3 length is 13 residues. V shed 1 base, J shed 4 bases, and the junction held 2 bases outside the gene matches. The chain's CDR3 is CASSLPGQYEQYF. In nucleotides, the CDR3 is TGTGCCAGCAGCTTGCCGGGACAGTACGAGCAGTACTTC.

The chain carries TRBV5-4 and TRBJ1-2; 7 nucleotides match TRBD1. From germline, CDR1 is SGHNT and CDR2 YYREEE (reference sequence). With V trimmed by 1 base and J by 8 bases, 5 bases remained unmatched. There are 13 residues in the CDR3. The CDR3 reads CASSLKGAGGYTF. CDR3 DNA: TGTGCCAGCAGCTTGAAGGGGGCAGGAGGCTACACCTTC.

The rearrangement uses TRBV6-2 or TRBV6-3 and TRBJ1-6; TRBD1 matches 7 bases. The CDR3 sequence is 16 residues long. The trim removed 6 bases at V and 4 bases at J, leaving 9 bases unmatched. The germline V gene has CDR1 MNHEY and CDR2 SVGEGT. The CDR3 DNA reads TGTGCCAGCAGCCCCCGGGACAGAACTTATAATTCACCCCTCCACTTT. It codes for CASSPRDRTYNSPLHF.

J is TRBJ2-3 and V is TRBV6-5; D is perhaps TRBD1 (6 bases). Trimming cost V 4 bases and J 2 bases, with 16 bases left between them. The CDR3 spans 16 residues. The germline gives CDR1 MNHEY, CDR2 SVGAGI. The CDR3 sequence is CASSSPSSGATDTQYF. The CDR3 nucleotides read TGTGCCAGCAGTTCGCCATCCTCAGGGGCCACAGATACGCAGTATTTT.

DNA of the CDR3: TGTGCCAGCAGCTTAGGCGTGGCGGGGCCGAACACCGGGGAGCTGTTTTTT. It specifies CASSLGVAGPNTGELFF. V is TRBV7-6 and J is TRBJ2-2, with D possibly TRBD2 on 6 matching bases. The germline V and J ends were trimmed by 1 base and 0 bases, with 12 bases remaining between them. In germline, CDR1 is SGHVS, CDR2 FNYEAQ. This CDR3 contains 17 residues.

This clone was counted between two and nine times. The chain links TRBV5-6 to TRBJ2-3; 7 bases map to TRBD2. Trimming removed 6 bases from V and 6 bases from J; junction bases left unmatched: 10. Germline V gives CDR1 SGHDT, CDR2 YYEEEE. This CDR3 comprises 14 residues. CDR3 sequence: CASIERLAGDTQYF. The CDR3 DNA follows: TGTGCCAGCATCGAAAGACTAGCAGGGGATACGCAGTATTTT.

The genes are TRBV9 and TRBJ1-2, with D maybe TRBD1 (5 bases). The V end was cut by 1 base, the J end by 6 bases, with 19 bases between. CDR1 is SGDLS, CDR2 YYNGEE, per germline. This CDR3 comprises 16 residues. The CDR3 nucleotides are TGTGCCAGCAGCGTAACCTCAAGACCAGGGTTTGATGGCTACACCTTC. Translation gives CASSVTSRPGFDGYTF.

The chain employs TRBV18 and TRBJ2-5; no clear D. V was shortened by 6 bases and J by 1 base, with 12 bases between the two germline ends. The CDR3 is 14 amino acids. Germline V gene sequence: CDR1 KGHSH, CDR2 LQKENI. CDR3: CASSPFSTQETQYF. The CDR3 coding sequence is TGTGCCAGCTCCCCCTTTAGCACCCAAGAGACCCAGTACTTC.

The chain couples TRBV10-3 to TRBJ1-5; D unresolved. Looked up from germline, CDR1 is ENHRY and CDR2 is SYGVKD. The V end was cut by 4 bases, the J end by 5 bases, with 9 bases between. The CDR3 length is 13 residues. CDR3 loop: CAISGESYQPQHF. DNA of the CDR3: TGTGCCATCAGTGGCGAATCGTATCAGCCCCAGCATTTT.

The CDR3 DNA reads TGTGCCAGCAGTAAACAGGGGAGTCGGGCTTTCTTT. Its protein product is CASSKQGSRAFF. The chain couples TRBV27 to TRBJ1-1, with 7 bases that match TRBD1. The germline V gene encodes CDR1 MNHEY and CDR2 SMNVEV (reference sequence). The CDR3 extends over 12 amino acids. J lost 11 bases, V lost 5 bases, and 8 bases had no gene match.

As to this clone: At one of its ends the junction is not consistent with the germline gene, which may arise from a read error. The chain joins TRBV7-9 to TRBJ1-2, with D unresolved. The CDR3 is 11 amino acids. Germline V gene sequence: CDR1 SEHNR, CDR2 FQNEAQ (reference sequence). The CDR3 spells CASSPIIKTEF. Written as DNA, the CDR3 is TGTGCCAGCTCGCCCATTATTAAAACAGAATTC.

This rearrangement joins TRBV5-3 to TRBJ2-7; 8 positions match TRBD2. Being an ORF, TRBV5-3 has a function that is uncertain. This CDR3 contains 18 residues. V was clipped by 3 bases and J by 0 bases; unmatched bases: 14. The chain's CDR3 is CARSYRVPGGESSYEQYF. The CDR3 region has the DNA TGTGCCAGAAGCTATAGGGTCCCGGGGGGGGAAAGCTCCTACGAGCAGTACTTC.

This chain connects TRBV7-2 to TRBJ1-4; TRBD1 might be the D (5 bases). Germline V CDR1 and CDR2: SGHTA, FQGNSA. Trimming removed 7 bases at V and 8 bases at J, with 20 bases between. CDR3 length: 15 amino acids. CDR3 residues: CASTNDGTFGEKLFF. The DNA for the CDR3 is TGTGCCAGCACCAACGACGGGACTTTTGGAGAAAAACTGTTTTTT.

The gene calls are TRBV6-1 and TRBJ2-7, with D tentatively TRBD2 (6 bases). Between the trimmed V and J ends, which lost 2 bases and 3 bases, there was a span of 17 bases. CDR1 MNHNS and CDR2 SASEGT come from the germline V gene. The CDR3 has 16 residues. Written as DNA, the CDR3 is TGTGCCAGCAGTGAAATAGGGAGACGGGGGATCTACGAGCAGTACTTC. Protein sequence: CASSEIGRRGIYEQYF.